The 4 T cell receptor beta chains reported below all come from one sample, sequenced in a study of breast tumors, draining lymph nodes, adjacent tissues. Breast cancer patients provided tissue from their axillary draining lymph nodes. TCRdb re-called the multiplex PCR reads through MiXCR, storing one row per CDR3 protein. This table has under 300,000 distinct CDR3 sequences, roughly a third appearing once. The source material was axillary lymph node tissue. The receptors originated from a female donor with breast cancer. Some clones in this sample may be carry-over from other donors' samples.

This clonotype was seen many times. V and J are TRBV15 and TRBJ2-2; 9 bases agree with TRBD1. Germline V gives CDR1 LNHNV, CDR2 YYDKDF (reference sequence). The CDR3 is made up of 16 amino acids. V lost 2 bases to trimming and J lost 7 bases; unmatched junction nucleotides: 8. The CDR3 is CATSRPKGQGGGELFF. For the CDR3, the DNA is TGTGCCACCAGCAGACCTAAGGGACAGGGTGGCGGGGAGCTGTTTTTT.

This clonotype was seen many times. The J gene is TRBJ2-6, the V gene TRBV25-1; D uncertain. This CDR3 has 16 residues. From germline, CDR1 is MGHDK and CDR2 SYGVNS. V lost 2 bases and J lost 0, with 8 bases in between. In DNA form, the CDR3 reads TGTGCCAGCAGTGAAGGACGAAGCTCTGGGGCCAACGTCCTGACTTTC. It encodes CASSEGRSSGANVLTF.

The chain couples TRBV20-1 to TRBJ2-7, with 9 bases matching TRBD2. The CDR3 consists of 14 residues. V lost 5 bases, J lost 3 bases, and 8 bases stayed unmatched. Germline values: CDR1 DFQATT, CDR2 SNEGSKA (reference sequence). The CDR3 loop is CSAGPLLAGYEQYF. CDR3 bases: TGCAGTGCTGGCCCTTTACTAGCGGGCTACGAGCAGTACTTC.

This sequence joins TRBV15 and TRBJ1-6; 12 bases map to TRBD1. The CDR3 runs 20 residues. Germline loops: CDR1 LNHNV, CDR2 YYDKDF (reference sequence). The junction had 10 bases not matched to a gene; V was cut back by 2 bases and J by 2 bases. In DNA, the CDR3 is TGTGCCACCAGCAGAAGTGGGGACAGGGGGCGCACAACCTATAATTCACCCCTCCACTTT. Translating it yields CATSRSGDRGRTTYNSPLHF.